This T cell receptor (beta chain) comes out of a study of early T cells in non-severe SARS-CoV-2 infection. Study background: Whole-blood bulk RNA, unsorted, was sequenced, and chains were unpaired. Study-wide results and limits: Anti-spike CD8 responses were favored in VDJdb matching, and private and CD4 specificities were missed.

The protocol attached unique molecular identifiers to individual cDNA molecules. One entry per CDR3 protein results from TCRdb running MiXCR on the 5' RACE reads. The table has 45,000 to 65,000 distinct CDR3 sequences, approximately 10% seen once. This clonotype was picked up many times. Its antigen is undetermined. The V gene lost 3 bases and the J gene lost 0 bases, with 11 bases spanning the gap. Germline CDR1 reads SGHVS; CDR2 reads FQNEAQ. CDR3 length: 15 amino acids. The J gene is TRBJ1-1, the V gene TRBV7-8, with D unclear. The material sequenced was whole blood. The source of this sequence is an adult who was a healthcare worker with PCR-confirmed SARS-CoV-2 infection or an uninfected control (not recorded which). The CDR3 nucleotides read TGTGCCAGCAGCTTGTATGGCAAAGTGAACACTGAAGCTTTCTTT. As protein: CASSLYGKVNTEAFF.